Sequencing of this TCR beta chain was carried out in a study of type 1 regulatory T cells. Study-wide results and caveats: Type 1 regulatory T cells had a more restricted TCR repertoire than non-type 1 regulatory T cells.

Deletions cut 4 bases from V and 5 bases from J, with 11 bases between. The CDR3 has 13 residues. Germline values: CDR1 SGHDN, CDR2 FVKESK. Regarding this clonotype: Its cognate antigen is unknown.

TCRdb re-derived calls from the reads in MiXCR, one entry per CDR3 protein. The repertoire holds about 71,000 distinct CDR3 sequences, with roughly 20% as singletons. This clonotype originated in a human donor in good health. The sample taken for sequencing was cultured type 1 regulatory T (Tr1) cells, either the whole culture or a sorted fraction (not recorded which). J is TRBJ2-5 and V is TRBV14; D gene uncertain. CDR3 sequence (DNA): TGTGCCAGCAGCCGCTACTCAGAGGAGACCCAGTACTTC. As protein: CASSRYSEETQYF.